These T cell receptor beta chains were read from a single sample in a study of cytomegalovirus exposure and HLA in healthy donors. Here immunoSEQ multiplex PCR was the method, and the copy in TCRdb shows in-frame clones only, minus some. The sample lists some 150,000 clones, around 70% occurring once. The sample consisted of PBMCs. These receptors all stem from a woman in her thirties in good health and CMV-seronegative. CDR3s include the opening cysteine and the closing phenylalanine or tryptophan. The order of the fields is CDR3 length, D gene, J gene, clone size, V gene, CDR3 DNA, CDR3 protein. D genes are given only for firm matches. Not every row has a clone size; where given, it reads once, few, many or a size class.

cdr3_length: 16; d_call: TRBD1; j_call: TRBJ1-5; clone_size: -; v_call: TRBV28; cdr3_nt: TGTGCCAGCAGAAAGGACAGGGGACCCGCGGAACAGCCCCAGCATTTT; cdr3_aa: CASRKDRGPAEQPQHF
cdr3_length: 16; d_call: TRBD2; j_call: TRBJ2-1; clone_size: -; v_call: TRBV4-2; cdr3_nt: TGTGCCAGCAGCCAAGGAGCGGGAGGGCCTTTCAATGAGCAGTTCTTC; cdr3_aa: CASSQGAGGPFNEQFF
cdr3_length: 13; d_call: -; j_call: TRBJ2-5; clone_size: -; v_call: TRBV7-9; cdr3_nt: TGTGCCAGCAGCTCGACTAGTCGAGGGACCCAGTACTTC; cdr3_aa: CASSSTSRGTQYF
cdr3_length: 16; d_call: TRBD2; j_call: TRBJ2-7; clone_size: -; v_call: TRBV9; cdr3_nt: TGTGCCAGCAGCGTAGGAGAGCGGGAGGGGACCTACGAGCAGTACTTC; cdr3_aa: CASSVGEREGTYEQYF
cdr3_length: 16; d_call: -; j_call: TRBJ2-2; clone_size: -; v_call: TRBV4-1; cdr3_nt: TGCGCCAGCAGCGAAGGACTATCGGGGAGCACCGGGGAGCTGTTTTTT; cdr3_aa: CASSEGLSGSTGELFF
cdr3_length: 14; d_call: -; j_call: TRBJ1-4; clone_size: -; v_call: TRBV6-1; cdr3_nt: TGTGCCAGCAGTGAATTTCAGGGTGGAGAAAAACTGTTTTTT; cdr3_aa: CASSEFQGGEKLFF
cdr3_length: 14; d_call: -; j_call: TRBJ1-3; clone_size: -; v_call: TRBV6-1; cdr3_nt: TGTGCCAGCAGTGTGCAAGCGCTTGGAAACACCATATATTTT; cdr3_aa: CASSVQALGNTIYF
cdr3_length: 16; d_call: TRBD2; j_call: TRBJ2-3; clone_size: -; v_call: TRBV9; cdr3_nt: TGTGCCAGCAGCGTAGAGAGCGGGGGGGCAGCAGATACGCAGTATTTT; cdr3_aa: CASSVESGGAADTQYF
cdr3_length: 16; d_call: -; j_call: TRBJ2-3; clone_size: once; v_call: TRBV13; cdr3_nt: TGTGCCAGCAGCTTAAAATCCGGACAGATCACAGATACGCAGTATTTT; cdr3_aa: CASSLKSGQITDTQYF
cdr3_length: 15; d_call: TRBD1; j_call: TRBJ2-7; clone_size: -; v_call: TRBV28; cdr3_nt: TGTGCCAGCAGTTACCCCGACAGGGGGCGGAACGAGCAGTACTTC; cdr3_aa: CASSYPDRGRNEQYF
cdr3_length: 12; d_call: -; j_call: TRBJ2-1; clone_size: -; v_call: TRBV11-2; cdr3_nt: TGTGCCAGCAGTCAAAACCAGTATGAGCAGTTCTTC; cdr3_aa: CASSQNQYEQFF
cdr3_length: 14; d_call: TRBD1; j_call: TRBJ1-1; clone_size: -; v_call: TRBV5-1; cdr3_nt: TGCGCCAGCAGCGAACAGGGGGAGGGCACTGAAGCTTTCTTT; cdr3_aa: CASSEQGEGTEAFF
cdr3_length: 15; d_call: -; j_call: TRBJ1-4; clone_size: -; v_call: TRBV9; cdr3_nt: TGTGCCAGCAGCGGTCTCGGGGTAACTAATGAAAAACTGTTTTTT; cdr3_aa: CASSGLGVTNEKLFF
cdr3_length: 12; d_call: TRBD1; j_call: TRBJ1-1; clone_size: -; v_call: TRBV29-1; cdr3_nt: TGCAGCGTTGCGGGACAGGGGATTAAAGCTTTCTTT; cdr3_aa: CSVAGQGIKAFF
cdr3_length: 17; d_call: -; j_call: TRBJ1-4; clone_size: -; v_call: TRBV10-3; cdr3_nt: TGTGCCATCAGTGAGCTTTACTTACGGAGAACTAATGAAAAACTGTTTTTT; cdr3_aa: CAISELYLRRTNEKLFF
cdr3_length: 13; d_call: -; j_call: TRBJ1-6; clone_size: -; v_call: TRBV18; cdr3_nt: TGTGCCAGCTCCCAGGGAAATAATTCACCCCTCCACTTT; cdr3_aa: CASSQGNNSPLHF
cdr3_length: 18; d_call: -; j_call: TRBJ2-3; clone_size: few; v_call: TRBV5-5; cdr3_nt: TGTGCCAGCAGCGGGGGACAATCAGACTTCCTAAGTCTAGATACGCAGTATTTT; cdr3_aa: CASSGGQSDFLSLDTQYF
cdr3_length: 14; d_call: -; j_call: TRBJ1-6; clone_size: -; v_call: TRBV4-2; cdr3_nt: TGTGCCAGCAGCCAAGAACGGTATAATTCACCCCTCCACTTT; cdr3_aa: CASSQERYNSPLHF
cdr3_length: 20; d_call: TRBD2; j_call: TRBJ2-7; clone_size: once; v_call: TRBV5-1; cdr3_nt: TGCGCCAGCAGCTTGGCCAGACTTCCGGGACTAGCGGGCGCAACCTACGAGCAGTACTTC; cdr3_aa: CASSLARLPGLAGATYEQYF
cdr3_length: 17; d_call: TRBD2; j_call: TRBJ2-4; clone_size: -; v_call: TRBV9; cdr3_nt: TGTGCCAGCAGCGTAGGAGGAGTAGCGGGAGGAGGAAACATTCAGTACTTC; cdr3_aa: CASSVGGVAGGGNIQYF
cdr3_length: 14; d_call: -; j_call: TRBJ1-5; clone_size: -; v_call: TRBV5-3; cdr3_nt: TGTGCCAGAAGCCCAGGACAGTCGATAGGGCCCCAGCATTTT; cdr3_aa: CARSPGQSIGPQHF
cdr3_length: 15; d_call: -; j_call: TRBJ2-5; clone_size: -; v_call: TRBV14; cdr3_nt: TGTGCCAGCAGCCAAGATCTTGGAGGGATAGAGACCCAGTACTTC; cdr3_aa: CASSQDLGGIETQYF
cdr3_length: 15; d_call: -; j_call: TRBJ2-7; clone_size: -; v_call: TRBV18; cdr3_nt: TGTGCCAGCTCACCACCCAGGACAGAGAGCCAAACGCAGTACTTC; cdr3_aa: CASSPPRTESQTQYF
cdr3_length: 15; d_call: -; j_call: TRBJ2-3; clone_size: few; v_call: TRBV2; cdr3_nt: TGTGCCAGCAGTACGGGACACTCGCCGACCGATACGCAGTATTTT; cdr3_aa: CASSTGHSPTDTQYF
cdr3_length: 15; d_call: -; j_call: TRBJ1-3; clone_size: few; v_call: TRBV2; cdr3_nt: TGTGCCAGCAGTGTATCCCAGGGCTCAGGAAACACCATATATTTT; cdr3_aa: CASSVSQGSGNTIYF
cdr3_length: 13; d_call: TRBD1; j_call: TRBJ1-1; clone_size: -; v_call: TRBV6-5; cdr3_nt: TGTGCCGGAGGGACAGGGGAGGGCACTGAAGCTTTCTTT; cdr3_aa: CAGGTGEGTEAFF
cdr3_length: 12; d_call: -; j_call: TRBJ2-5; clone_size: few; v_call: TRBV7-9; cdr3_nt: TGTGCCAGCAGCCCCCAGGGAGAGACCCAGTACTTC; cdr3_aa: CASSPQGETQYF
cdr3_length: 13; d_call: -; j_call: TRBJ1-2; clone_size: -; v_call: TRBV6-6; cdr3_nt: TGTGCCAGCAGTTACTTCAGGGCGGAGGGCTACACCTTC; cdr3_aa: CASSYFRAEGYTF
cdr3_length: 14; d_call: -; j_call: TRBJ2-7; clone_size: -; v_call: TRBV5-1; cdr3_nt: TGCGCCAGCAGCTTGGGGCAGGGTGAGGACGAGCAGTACTTC; cdr3_aa: CASSLGQGEDEQYF